The subject of this entry is one T cell receptor (beta chain). Its antigen remains unknown. The data belong to a study of early stage breast cancer tumors. Overall study findings and caveats: Chain pairing and CD4, CD8 or FOXP3 expression were not captured. Commonly generated sequences made up most enriched TCRB sequences shared between patients.

With 10 bases clipped from V and 3 bases from J, the junction kept 9 bases outside the gene matches. CDR3 length: 15 residues. Germline V gene sequence: CDR1 ENHRY, CDR2 SYGVKD. Measured with immunoSEQ multiplex PCR; TCRdb has only the in-frame clones, and not every one. The sample has roughly 10,000 clones, around 75% seen once. This clonotype was obtained from a person between 65 and 79 years old with breast cancer. The J gene is TRBJ2-7, the V gene TRBV10-3, with TRBD2 identical over 13 bases. Sequenced sample: breast tumor tissue. CDR3 protein: CATRTSGGSLYEQYF. CDR3 in DNA: TGTGCCACCCGGACTAGCGGGGGCAGCCTCTACGAGCAGTACTTC.